These T cell receptor beta chains were read from a single sample in a study of blood T cell repertoires in COVID-19. The data were produced by immunoSEQ multiplex PCR, yet TCRdb's version contains in-frame clones alone and is incomplete. The sample holds around 97,000 clones; about 90% are singletons and the top ten take roughly 6.2%. The sequenced sample consisted of peripheral blood. The receptor set was obtained from a human donor in a cohort sampled during active COVID-19. The CDR3 runs from the conserved cysteine through the conserved F or W. The D gene is left open where the match is weak. The size entry is marked missing in some rows and otherwise reads once, few, many or a size class.

TRBD2 | NA | TRBJ2-3 | TRBV5-1 | TGCGCCAGCAGCATGTCTAGCGGGAGCACAGATACGCAGTATTTT | CASSMSSGSTDTQYF
NA | NA | TRBJ1-6 | TRBV13 | TGTGCCAGCAGCCGGGCGGGACGGACCAATTCACCCCTCCACTTT | CASSRAGRTNSPLHF
TRBD2 | NA | TRBJ2-3 | TRBV2 | TGTGCCAGCAGGGGGGACTACACGAGCACAGATACGCAGTATTTT | CASRGDYTSTDTQYF
NA | NA | TRBJ2-2 | TRBV5-6 | TGTGCCAGCAGCTTGGCGCTAGTCTCCGGGGAGCTGTTTTTT | CASSLALVSGELFF
NA | NA | TRBJ1-2 | TRBV21-1 | TGTGCCAGCAGCGAGACAGGGGGCTTAACTAACTATGGCTACACCTTC | CASSETGGLTNYGYTF
NA | NA | TRBJ2-7 | TRBV6-4 | TGTGCCAGCAGTGCGGAGAAGTCTGGCGAGCAGTACTTC | CASSAEKSGEQYF
TRBD1 | NA | TRBJ2-7 | TRBV6-5 | TGTGCCAGCAAGAGGACAGGGGGCGACGAGCAGTACTTC | CASKRTGGDEQYF
TRBD2 | NA | TRBJ2-3 | TRBV7-2 | TGTGCCAGCAGCTTAGATAGCGGGGGGCGGTCGGATACGCAGTATTTT | CASSLDSGGRSDTQYF
TRBD1 | medium-sized | TRBJ1-2 | TRBV28 | TGTGCCAGCAGTATCGGACAGGGGATCTATGGCTACACCTTC | CASSIGQGIYGYTF
TRBD2 | once | TRBJ2-3 | TRBV2 | TGTGCCACCTCCTTGTTCGGACTAGCGGGTGGGAGGGCAGATACGCAGTATTTT | CATSLFGLAGGRADTQYF
NA | NA | TRBJ2-7 | TRBV5-1 | TGCGCCAGCAGCTTAACAGGGTACGAGCAGTACTTC | CASSLTGYEQYF
NA | NA | TRBJ1-5 | TRBV7-3 | TGTGCCAGCAGTCTGCCAATGGGCTTGACGAATCAGCCCCAGCATTTT | CASSLPMGLTNQPQHF
TRBD1 | NA | TRBJ2-3 | TRBV9 | TGTGCCAGCAGCGTAGCGGGACAGCGCACAGATACGCAGTATTTT | CASSVAGQRTDTQYF
NA | NA | TRBJ2-7 | TRBV3-1/TRBV3-2 | TGTGCCAGCAGCCAAGTGAGATTCGGGGAGCAGTACTTC | CASSQVRFGEQYF
TRBD1 | NA | TRBJ2-2 | TRBV6-5 | TGTGCCAGCAGGGGGGACAGACCGAACACCGGGGAGCTGTTTTTT | CASRGDRPNTGELFF
TRBD1 | NA | TRBJ1-4 | TRBV9 | TGTGCCAGCAGCGGAGGGGACAGGGGGCATGAAAAACTGTTTTTT | CASSGGDRGHEKLFF
TRBD1 | NA | TRBJ2-7 | TRBV6-2/TRBV6-3 | TGTGCCAGCAGTTTCATACAGGGGCCCCTCTACGAGCAGTACTTC | CASSFIQGPLYEQYF
TRBD1 | few | TRBJ1-5 | TRBV27 | TGTGCCAGCAGTTGGACAGGGTTTAATCAGCCCCAGCATTTT | CASSWTGFNQPQHF
TRBD2 | NA | TRBJ2-3 | TRBV14 | TGTGCCAGCGGGACTAGCGGGAGAGGTACGCAGTATTTT | CASGTSGRGTQYF
TRBD1 | NA | TRBJ1-2 | TRBV7-9 | TGTGCCAGCAGCTTAGATGGCAGGGGGCGTGAGGGCTACACCTTC | CASSLDGRGREGYTF
NA | NA | TRBJ2-7 | TRBV6-1 | TGTGCCAGCAGTGAACGGACAAACTCCCTCTACGAGCAGTACTTC | CASSERTNSLYEQYF
NA | NA | TRBJ1-1 | TRBV27 | TGTGCCAGCAGTTTATCGGGGGGGCCCACTGAAGCTTTCTTT | CASSLSGGPTEAFF
NA | NA | TRBJ2-3 | TRBV28 | TGTGCCAGCAGTTTTGTAGACAGAAGCACAGATACGCAGTATTTT | CASSFVDRSTDTQYF
NA | NA | TRBJ2-5 | TRBV19 | TGTGCCAGTAGGGCAGTCCACCAAGAGACCCAGTACTTC | CASRAVHQETQYF
TRBD2 | NA | TRBJ2-1 | TRBV5-4 | TGTGCCAGCAGCCTGGAACTAGCGGGAGCCTCCTACAATGAGCAGTTCTTC | CASSLELAGASYNEQFF
NA | NA | TRBJ2-3 | TRBV5-1 | TGCGCCAGCAGCTTGGGGCTGTCGAGCACAGATACGCAGTATTTT | CASSLGLSSTDTQYF
NA | NA | TRBJ2-5 | TRBV4-1 | TGCGCCAGCAGCCAAGTGATAGGGGGGGCGGAGACCCAGTACTTC | CASSQVIGGAETQYF
TRBD1 | NA | TRBJ2-7 | TRBV28 | TGTGCCAGCATGGCTCCCTACAGGGGCTACGAGCAGTACTTC | CASMAPYRGYEQYF
TRBD1 | NA | TRBJ1-5 | TRBV5-6 | TGTGCCAGCAGCCTACGGACAGGTTATAGCAATCAGCCCCAGCATTTT | CASSLRTGYSNQPQHF
TRBD1 | NA | TRBJ1-3 | TRBV2 | TGTGCCAGCAGTCGGAGCCAGGGGGCAGGGGGAAACACCATATATTTT | CASSRSQGAGGNTIYF
NA | NA | TRBJ1-5 | TRBV10-2 | TGCGCCAGCAGTGAAGTACGCGGGCCCCAGCATTTT | CASSEVRGPQHF
NA | NA | TRBJ1-2 | TRBV11-2 | TGTGCCAGCAGCTTAGGGGCTTTTGTCGGCCAATATGGCTACACCTTC | CASSLGAFVGQYGYTF
NA | NA | TRBJ1-1 | TRBV24-1 | TGTGCCACCCGCCCGGGGGGTGACACTGAAGCTTTCTTT | CATRPGGDTEAFF
TRBD1 | NA | TRBJ2-7 | TRBV5-8 | TGTGCCTCGGCTCGACAGGGGAGCTACGAGCAGTACTTC | CASARQGSYEQYF
TRBD2 | NA | TRBJ2-2 | TRBV7-2 | TGTGCCAGCAGCCCTACCAGTGGGACTAGCGCCACCGGGGAGCTGTTTTTT | CASSPTSGTSATGELFF
NA | NA | TRBJ1-2 | TRBV28 | TGTGCCAGCTTCTCAGGGGACCAATATGGCTACACCTTC | CASFSGDQYGYTF
TRBD2 | NA | TRBJ2-3 | TRBV9 | TGTGCCAGCAGCGCGGGGACTAGCGGTAGCACAGATACGCAGTATTTT | CASSAGTSGSTDTQYF
TRBD1 | once | TRBJ1-1 | TRBV6-5 | TGTGCCAGCAGGATACAGGGGAGAGCTTTCTTT | CASRIQGRAFF
TRBD2 | NA | TRBJ2-5 | TRBV2 | TGTGCCAGCAGGCTAGCGGGGGGGTTCTTTCAAGAGACCCAGTACTTC | CASRLAGGFFQETQYF
TRBD2 | NA | TRBJ2-5 | TRBV20-1 | TGCAGTGCTAGTATCCTAGCGGGAGGGCCCTGGGAGACCCAGTACTTC | CSASILAGGPWETQYF
NA | NA | TRBJ1-1 | TRBV2 | TGTGCCAGCAGTGAGTCAGGGCACCTCACTGAAGCTTTCTTT | CASSESGHLTEAFF
TRBD1 | NA | TRBJ2-3 | TRBV28 | TGTGCCAGCAGAGAGGACAGGGGCAGCACAGATACGCAGTATTTT | CASREDRGSTDTQYF
TRBD1 | NA | TRBJ2-7 | TRBV5-4 | TGTGCCAGCAGCTCCACGACAGGGGGCTACGAGCAGTACTTC | CASSSTTGGYEQYF
NA | NA | TRBJ2-1 | TRBV2 | TGTGCCAGCAGGGAGCTAGCGCGTTACAATGAGCAGTTCTTC | CASRELARYNEQFF
TRBD1 | few | TRBJ1-1 | TRBV27 | TGTGCCAGCAGTTTTAAGGGACAGGGCGGGGAGAATATTGAAGCTTTCTTT | CASSFKGQGGENIEAFF
TRBD1 | NA | TRBJ1-1 | TRBV19 | TGTGCCAGTGGAAGAACAGGGGATTCTGAAGCTTTCTTT | CASGRTGDSEAFF
TRBD2 | NA | TRBJ2-1 | TRBV28 | TGTGCCAGCAGGTCCGTAGCGGGAGGAGGCCATGAGCAGTTCTTC | CASRSVAGGGHEQFF
NA | NA | TRBJ2-1 | TRBV5-1 | TGCGCCAGCATCGGTGGTAGCAGTAACAGGGATGAGCAGTTCTTC | CASIGGSSNRDEQFF
NA | NA | TRBJ2-3 | TRBV5-4 | TGTGCCAGCAGCCCTCGACCTACTGGGGCTAGCACAGATACGCAGTATTTT | CASSPRPTGASTDTQYF
NA | once | TRBJ1-1 | TRBV30 | TGTGCCTGGAGTGTCCGGGGGAGGGGCACTGAAGCTTTCTTT | CAWSVRGRGTEAFF
NA | NA | TRBJ1-3 | TRBV7-2 | TGTGCCAGCAGCTCGACTTCCCGCTCTGGAAACACCATATATTTT | CASSSTSRSGNTIYF
TRBD2 | NA | TRBJ2-7 | TRBV7-2 | TGTGCCAGCAGCTTTGGGGGGGCGGGGACTAGGAACTACGAGCAGTACTTC | CASSFGGAGTRNYEQYF